This T cell receptor beta chain was sequenced for a study of blood T cell repertoires in COVID-19 (dated by TCRdb to the early 2020s). Some background on the complete study: Samples from collaborators originated in the United States, Italy and Spain and spanned both the acute and convalescent phases of COVID-19. Where available, HLA class I and class II types were obtained from metadata supplied by the sample provider rather than from assay-based typing. Deeply sampled blood TCRbeta repertoires from subjects exposed to, actively infected with, or recovered from COVID-19 were included in the dataset. The prospective study material was composed of cDNA or gDNA derived from T cells, B-cell-depleted T cells, or PBMCs. Sample metadata almost always included a de-identified subject ID, COVID-19 status, age in years and sex. The samples were drawn from two sources: the first 160 participants of the ongoing ImmuneRACE study, and 1,000 to 1,500 subjects contributed by 6 global collaborators. The repertoires were made available in a free public database intended to serve as a resource for research on the immune response to SARS-CoV-2.

Collaborating institutions collected whole blood in K2EDTA tubes following their own protocols. For TCRbeta analysis, collaborators shipped samples in one of three forms: frozen whole blood, isolated PBMCs, or DNA extracted from either of those sample types. In regard to this clone: No cognate antigen has been identified for it. Base qualities are not at hand, and no much larger clone is one base apart.

TCRbeta CDR3 regions were amplified from genomic DNA by means of the immunoSEQ Assay, a bias-controlled multiplex PCR. Turning to the authors' computational methods: The number of nucleated cells in each sample was estimated from the amplification of reference gene primers within the assay. To quantify the absolute abundance of each unique TCRbeta CDR3 rearrangement, sequence reads were collapsed and filtered. For each sample, productive Simpson clonality was calculated as the square root of Simpson's diversity index over productive rearrangements. TCRdb took this table from immuneACCESS and kept in-frame rearrangements with V and J called. Such tables lack part of the clones; where checked against another copy, unresolved V genes explain under half of the gap, and the rest is unexplained. V, J and clone size were drawn from that table, and D and trimming were deduced from the DNA. The table for this sample lists fewer than 120,000 clones; around four fifths of them were counted only once. The ten largest clones take up approximately 15% of the sample.

Beyond this particular receptor, the publication reports: The quantity of clinical and demographic metadata differed by source and by participant and was supplied without curation.

Taken from cysteine to phenylalanine, the CDR3 has 17 residues. Only the CDR3 part of the read is kept: 51 bases, read in frame from the first base. According to the germline V gene (reference sequence), CDR1 reads DFQATT and CDR2 reads SNEGSKA. Trimming takes 3 bases off V and 1 base off J; junction bases not matched to a gene: 9. The chain employs TRBV20-1 and TRBJ2-2; TRBD1 matches 9 bases in the middle. The source material was peripheral blood. The receptor's source is a woman aged 60-70 years with acute or convalescent COVID-19. The CDR3 region has the sequence CSASRPPGQGNTGELFF. The DNA sequence follows: TGCAGTGCTAGTCGACCCCCGGGACAGGGGAACACCGGGGAGCTGTTTTTT.